The rows below give T cell receptor beta chains drawn from one sample of a study of T cells after yellow fever vaccination. TCRdb re-called the 5' RACE reads with MiXCR, one entry per CDR3 protein. The sample includes a few hundred thousand distinct CDR3 sequences, 11% of them seen just once. The starting material was PBMCs, obtained on the day of the first yellow fever vaccination. All receptors derive from a man aged 18 to 35 who received the YFV17D yellow fever vaccine. CDR3s include the opening cysteine and the closing phenylalanine or tryptophan. The D gene is left open where the match is weak. For some rows the clone size is stated as once, few or many, or as a class when expanded; others skip it.

>TRBJ1-1|-|-|TRBV30
TGTGCCTGGAGTGTAGGGGGAACGGCTTTCTTT
CAWSVGGTAFF
>TRBJ2-7|-|-|TRBV4-1
TGCGCCAGCAGCCCGGGGCAGGGCACGAGCTCCTACGAGCAGTACTTC
CASSPGQGTSSYEQYF
>TRBJ2-1|-|-|TRBV20-1
TGCAGTGCTAGAGGTATGGCTGGAGGGACCAATGAGCAGTTCTTC
CSARGMAGGTNEQFF
>TRBJ2-3|-|few|TRBV7-2
TGTGCCAGCAGGTTTAGAGCGGCTAGCACAGATACGCAGTATTTT
CASRFRAASTDTQYF
>TRBJ2-3|-|many|TRBV5-5
TGTGCCAGCAGCTTCGACGGGCCAGATACGCAGTATTTT
CASSFDGPDTQYF
>TRBJ1-2|TRBD1|-|TRBV20-1
TGCAGTGCTAGTGGTTGGGACAGCTATGGCTACACCTTC
CSASGWDSYGYTF
>TRBJ1-5|-|many|TRBV6-1
TGTGCCAGCAGAGGTACCGGGTCCCCTAGCAATCAGCCCCAGCATTTT
CASRGTGSPSNQPQHF
>TRBJ1-2|-|few|TRBV15
TGTGCCACCAGCTTCCCAGTCCGGGGATACTATGGCTACACCTTC
CATSFPVRGYYGYTF
>TRBJ2-1|-|few|TRBV5-4
TGTGCCAGCAGCACCGGGACCCCCTCGGATGAGCAGTTCTTC
CASSTGTPSDEQFF
>TRBJ1-4|-|few|TRBV4-3
TGCGCCAGCAGCCAAGATCCGTGGGAATACGCAACTAATGAAAAACTGTTTTTT
CASSQDPWEYATNEKLFF
>TRBJ1-2|-|-|TRBV27
TGTGCCAGCAGTCCCCAGGGTGGGGGCATCTATGGCTACACCTTC
CASSPQGGGIYGYTF
>TRBJ2-2|-|many|TRBV4-1
TGCGCCAGCAGCCATCGTGCAGGGGTCGGCACCGGGGAGCTGTTTTTT
CASSHRAGVGTGELFF
>TRBJ2-3|TRBD2|-|TRBV20-1
TGCAGTGCCCCACCCCGGACTAGCGGAACAGATACGCAGTATTTT
CSAPPRTSGTDTQYF
>TRBJ1-1|-|few|TRBV7-2
TGTGCCAGCAGCTCAACGCGAGGGGGACACTCGAACACTGAAGCTTTCTTT
CASSSTRGGHSNTEAFF
>TRBJ2-5|TRBD2|many|TRBV7-2
TGTGCCAGCAGCTTAGTTAGCGGGGACGGAGAGACCCAGTACTTC
CASSLVSGDGETQYF
>TRBJ2-5|-|few|TRBV7-2
TGTGCCAGCAGCTTAGATAATCCCAGGGGGACCCAGTACTTC
CASSLDNPRGTQYF
>TRBJ2-5|TRBD1|-|TRBV4-3
TGCGCCAGCAGCCAAGCCGCACAGGGGAAAGAGACCCAGTACTTC
CASSQAAQGKETQYF
>TRBJ2-3|-|-|TRBV24-1
TGTGCCACCAGTGATGGGGCGAAGAGCTACACAGATACGCAGTATTTT
CATSDGAKSYTDTQYF
>TRBJ1-2|-|-|TRBV7-2
TGTGCCAGCAGCTTGTTGCTGGGCGGGTATGGCTACACCTTC
CASSLLLGGYGYTF
>TRBJ2-1|TRBD1|few|TRBV10-3
TGTGCCATCAGTGATTCTCAAGGCAGGGGGCAGAATGAGCAGTTCTTC
CAISDSQGRGQNEQFF
>TRBJ2-5|TRBD1|-|TRBV12-3/TRBV12-4
TGTGCCAGCAGCAACAGGGGGCAAGAGACCCAGTACTTC
CASSNRGQETQYF
>TRBJ1-2|-|-|TRBV20-1
TGCAGTGCTAGGCTACCGACGCCTAACTATGGCTACACCTTC
CSARLPTPNYGYTF
>TRBJ1-1|-|-|TRBV30
TGTGCCTGGAGTCCCGGGATGACTGAAGCTTTCTTT
CAWSPGMTEAFF
>TRBJ1-2|TRBD1|few|TRBV7-6
TGTGCCAGCAGCCCCCTCTTCGGGACAGGGACCGGCTACACCTTC
CASSPLFGTGTGYTF
>TRBJ1-2|TRBD1|-|TRBV4-1
TGCGCCAGCAGCCAGCCCCGGGACAGGGAGTGGTATGGCTACACCTTC
CASSQPRDREWYGYTF
>TRBJ2-3|TRBD2|few|TRBV4-3
TGCGCCAGCAGCCAACTAGCGGGGGGGGCAGATACGCAGTATTTT
CASSQLAGGADTQYF
>TRBJ2-1|TRBD2|many|TRBV11-2
TGTGCCAGCAGCGTCTCCGGGACTAGCGGGGGTTTTTACAATGAGCAGTTCTTC
CASSVSGTSGGFYNEQFF
>TRBJ2-1|-|few|TRBV24-1
TGTGCCACCAGCCAGACTAGCAATGAGCAGTTCTTC
CATSQTSNEQFF
>TRBJ1-1|-|-|TRBV19
TGTGCCAGTAGTTGGGCGACTGGGGGCAACACTGAAGCTTTCTTT
CASSWATGGNTEAFF
>TRBJ1-2|-|few|TRBV5-1
TGCGCCAGCAGCGAAAACCCCGGGACACCCGGCGGTGGCTACACCTTC
CASSENPGTPGGGYTF
>TRBJ2-3|-|few|TRBV4-3
TGCGCCAGCAGATACTCCAGGGGCACCCTTGGCACAGATACGCAGTATTTT
CASRYSRGTLGTDTQYF
>TRBJ2-5|-|-|TRBV7-3
TGTGCCAGCAGCTTGGCCCCGGGCCCAGGGGAGACCCAGTACTTC
CASSLAPGPGETQYF
>TRBJ2-1|TRBD2|few|TRBV27
TGTGCCAGCAGCCTCCGGGGGGGCCACTTCGATGAGCAGTTCTTC
CASSLRGGHFDEQFF
>TRBJ2-5|-|few|TRBV11-2
TGTGCCAGCAGCCCGAGGGGGTATACCCAGTACTTC
CASSPRGYTQYF
>TRBJ2-2|TRBD1|few|TRBV6-1
TGTGCCAGCAGCCCCCCCGGGACAGGGGCGGCCGGGGAGCTGTTTTTT
CASSPPGTGAAGELFF
>TRBJ1-2|-|-|TRBV5-4
TGTGCCAGCGGTGGGCAGAGAGCTAACTATGGCTACACCTTC
CASGGQRANYGYTF
>TRBJ2-1|TRBD2|few|TRBV2
TGTGCCAGCAGTGATGCACTAGCGGGGGGGCATGAGCAGTTCTTC
CASSDALAGGHEQFF
>TRBJ1-6|-|-|TRBV28
TGTGCCAGCAGTACCCAGGCTGGGGCTGGTTCACCCCTCCACTTT
CASSTQAGAGSPLHF
>TRBJ2-7|TRBD2|few|TRBV4-2
TGTGCCAGCAGCCAGGTTCCCGGGACTAGCGGGGAGCAGTACTTC
CASSQVPGTSGEQYF
>TRBJ1-5|-|many|TRBV29-1
TGCAGCGTCGCACAGGGTGATCAGCCCCAGCATTTT
CSVAQGDQPQHF
>TRBJ1-5|-|-|TRBV6-2/TRBV6-3
TGTGCCAGTGCGGGTCTTTATCAGCCCCAGCATTTT
CASAGLYQPQHF
>TRBJ2-1|-|-|TRBV4-3
TGCGCCAGCAGCCAAGAGGAGGGGCGGGGCTACAATGAGCAGTTCTTC
CASSQEEGRGYNEQFF
>TRBJ2-4|-|few|TRBV30
TGTGCCTGGAGTGGGGCTGGGGGATACCTAGCCAAAAACATTCAGTACTTC
CAWSGAGGYLAKNIQYF
>TRBJ1-5|TRBD1|-|TRBV20-1
TGCAGTGCTAGGCGGACAGGCCTGTTAACGAGCAATCAGCCCCAGCATTTT
CSARRTGLLTSNQPQHF
>TRBJ1-1|-|-|TRBV7-9
TGTGCCAGCAGCCCACCGGGGGGGGCGGGCACTGAAGCTTTCTTT
CASSPPGGAGTEAFF
>TRBJ2-2|TRBD2|few|TRBV4-3
TGCGCCAGCAGCCAAGAAGGGAGGCGGGGGTGGGAGACCGGGGAGCTGTTTTTT
CASSQEGRRGWETGELFF
>TRBJ2-2|-|many|TRBV7-8
TGTGCCAGCAGCTTAGCGCGTGTGGGGATCGGGGAGCTGTTTTTT
CASSLARVGIGELFF
>TRBJ2-3|-|few|TRBV20-1
TGCAGTGCTAGACCATGGGAAGATACGCAGTATTTT
CSARPWEDTQYF
>TRBJ2-1|TRBD1|few|TRBV9
TGTGCCAGCAGCGGCCGGGACAGGGGGAGTAATGAGCAGTTCTTC
CASSGRDRGSNEQFF
>TRBJ2-2|TRBD1|-|TRBV12-3/TRBV12-4
TGTGCCAGCAGCCCCCGAGAGGGGGCCTTCGGCGGGGAGCTGTTTTTT
CASSPREGAFGGELFF
>TRBJ2-4|-|-|TRBV7-2
TGTGCCAGCAGCTTAGGAGGGGACCCCCACATTCAGTACTTC
CASSLGGDPHIQYF
>TRBJ1-1|-|-|TRBV5-1
TGCGCCAGCAGCACGGGGATGAGGAACACTGAAGCTTTCTTT
CASSTGMRNTEAFF
>TRBJ1-6|-|many|TRBV28
TGTGCCAGCAGTCCCAGTAATGGGGACGGAATTAATTCACCCCTCCACTTT
CASSPSNGDGINSPLHF
>TRBJ1-3|-|-|TRBV7-6
TGTGCCAGCAGCTTAAGGGGACAAGCCTCTGGAAACACCATATATTTT
CASSLRGQASGNTIYF
>TRBJ1-1|-|few|TRBV11-2
TGTGCCAGCAGCTTAGATTTTTGGGAGGCCGTGAACACTGAAGCTTTCTTT
CASSLDFWEAVNTEAFF
>TRBJ2-3|TRBD2|-|TRBV13
TGTGCCAGCAGCTTTAGCGGGGGGGCGGGCACAGATACGCAGTATTTT
CASSFSGGAGTDTQYF
>TRBJ2-1|-|-|TRBV5-1
TGCGCCAGCAGCGTTACACCCACCGAGGGATACAATGAGCAGTTCTTC
CASSVTPTEGYNEQFF